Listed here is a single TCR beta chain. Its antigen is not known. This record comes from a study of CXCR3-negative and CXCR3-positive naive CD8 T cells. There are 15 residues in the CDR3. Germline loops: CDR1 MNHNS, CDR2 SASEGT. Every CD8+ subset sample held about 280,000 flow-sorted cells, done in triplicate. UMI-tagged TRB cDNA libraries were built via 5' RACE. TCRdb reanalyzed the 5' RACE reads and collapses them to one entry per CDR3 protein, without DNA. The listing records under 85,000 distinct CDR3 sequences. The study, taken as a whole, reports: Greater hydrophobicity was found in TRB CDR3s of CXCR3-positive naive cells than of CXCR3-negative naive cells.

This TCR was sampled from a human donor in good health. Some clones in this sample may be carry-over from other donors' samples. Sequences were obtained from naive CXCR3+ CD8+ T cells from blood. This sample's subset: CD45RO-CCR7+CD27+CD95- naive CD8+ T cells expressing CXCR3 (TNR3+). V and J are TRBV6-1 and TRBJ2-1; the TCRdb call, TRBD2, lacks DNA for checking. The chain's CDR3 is CASSEWASGAGEQFF.